This paragraph reports one TCR beta chain. The antigen is unknown. Per germline, CDR1 SGDLS and CDR2 YYNGEE. Trimming took 4 bases from V and 3 from J, leaving 14 bases between them. The CDR3 consists of 14 residues. This sample was included in a study of cytomegalovirus exposure and HLA in healthy donors. In the study overall: Around 86 million unique TCRs, all from HLA-typed donors, were included in an early release of the data.

Both 60 Vbeta primers and 13 Jbeta primers went into the PCR. Measured with immunoSEQ multiplex PCR; TCRdb has only the in-frame clones, and not every one. The data show about 110,000 clones, roughly 82% seen once. Notes on the study in general: In a later analysis, common viral pathogens appeared linked to several of the most significant clusters. The study recorded over 150 TCR beta chains that were cytomegalovirus-associated.

The source of this sequence is a man in his fifties in good health and CMV-seronegative. The rearrangement uses TRBV9 and TRBJ2-7; perhaps TRBD1 as D (6 bases). Sample: PBMCs. CDR3 loop: CASSRQVANYEQYF. The DNA of the CDR3 is TGTGCCAGCAGCCGACAGGTCGCGAACTACGAGCAGTACTTC.